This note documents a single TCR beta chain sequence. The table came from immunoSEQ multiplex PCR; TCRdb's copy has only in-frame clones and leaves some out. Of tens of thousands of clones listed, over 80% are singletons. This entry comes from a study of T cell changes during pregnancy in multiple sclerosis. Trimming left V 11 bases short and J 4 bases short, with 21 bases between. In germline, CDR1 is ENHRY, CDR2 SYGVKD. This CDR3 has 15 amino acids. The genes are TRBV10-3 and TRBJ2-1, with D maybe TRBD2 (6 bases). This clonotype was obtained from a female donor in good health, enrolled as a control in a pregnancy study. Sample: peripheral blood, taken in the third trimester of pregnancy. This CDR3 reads CAHGQQAGSYNEQFF. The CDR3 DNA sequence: TGTGCCCACGGCCAGCAGGCGGGGTCTTACAATGAGCAGTTCTTC.